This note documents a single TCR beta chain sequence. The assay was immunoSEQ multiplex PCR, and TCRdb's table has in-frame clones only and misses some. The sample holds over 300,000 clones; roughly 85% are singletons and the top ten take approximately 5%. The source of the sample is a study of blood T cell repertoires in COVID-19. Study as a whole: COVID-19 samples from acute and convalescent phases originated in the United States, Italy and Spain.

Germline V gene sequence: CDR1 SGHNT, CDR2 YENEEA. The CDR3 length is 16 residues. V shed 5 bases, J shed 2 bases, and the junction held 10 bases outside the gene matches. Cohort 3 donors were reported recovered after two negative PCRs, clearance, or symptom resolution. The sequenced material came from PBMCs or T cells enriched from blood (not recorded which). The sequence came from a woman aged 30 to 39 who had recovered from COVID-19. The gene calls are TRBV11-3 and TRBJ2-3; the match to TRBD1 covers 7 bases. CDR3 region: CASSARQGLNTDTQYF. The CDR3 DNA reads TGTGCCAGCAGCGCGAGACAGGGTTTGAACACAGATACGCAGTATTTT. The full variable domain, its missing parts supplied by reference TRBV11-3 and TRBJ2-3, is EAGVVQSPRYKIIEKKQPVAFWCNPISGHNTLYWYLQNLGQGPELLIRYENEEAVDDSQLPKDRFSAERLKGVDSTLKIQPAELGDSAVYLCASSARQGLNTDTQYFGPGTRLTVL.